This TCR beta chain comes out of a study of blood T cells in healthy people across ages. General study points: Total diversity from one million sequenced T cells was likely underestimated.

The second PCR ran about 6 to 11 cycles with a sample-barcoded 5' primer and J-beta primers. A single record per CDR3 protein comes from TCRdb applying MiXCR to the 5' RACE reads. The sample has 600,000 to 850,000 distinct CDR3 sequences; more than 20% are singletons. This clonotype was counted a few times. Its antigen remains unidentified. CDR1 and CDR2 (germline): SQVTM, ANQGSEA. This CDR3 spans 14 amino acids. V shed 4 bases and J shed 4 bases, with 16 bases lying between them. This same sample was also taken into another study, of T cells of mothers and their children. That study adds: Donation came from three healthy Caucasian mothers together with their six children. Primer M1S, used in the second PCR, introduced sample barcodes and 2-4 random nucleotides. In both related and unrelated pairs, TCR recombination output is shaped similarly by thymic selection.

The sample was blood. The receptor was derived from a boy aged 5 to 17 in good health. The chain employs TRBV29-1 and TRBJ1-1; no firm D call. In DNA, the CDR3 is TGCAGCGTTGTAATAAGCCTGGGCGCCACTGAAGCTTTCTTT. This codes for CSVVISLGATEAFF.